The clone carrying this T cell receptor (beta chain) was counted a few times. This entry is derived from a study of CD8+CD57+ T cells in acquired aplastic anemia. TCR beta VDJ and CDR3 were profiled, and genomic DNA was the template. TCRdb reprocessed the reads via MiXCR and lists one record per CDR3 protein. Here the sample spans some 120,000 distinct CDR3 sequences, over 30% being singletons. The CDR3 sequence is 14 residues long. J lost 4 bases, V lost 3 bases, and 6 bases had no gene match. The V gene's germline CDR1 is DFQATT and CDR2 SNEGSKA (reference sequence). Only patients with CD8+CD57+ cell expansion on flow cytometry were chosen for sequencing.

Material for sequencing was sorted CD4+, CD8+, or CD8+CD57+ T cells (not recorded which) from PBMCs. This TCR was sampled from a human donor with aplastic anemia. The chain employs TRBV20-1 and TRBJ2-3, with 8 bases fitting TRBD2. The CDR3 reads CSARLAGGSDTQYF. CDR3 nucleotides: TGCAGTGCTAGGCTCGCGGGGGGTTCAGATACGCAGTATTTT.